A selection of T cell receptor beta chains follows, all from one sample in a study of spatial heterogeneity in lung cancer. TCRdb reanalysed the 5' RACE reads using MiXCR and keeps one entry per CDR3 protein. Among roughly 30,000 distinct CDR3 sequences, less than 11% were seen once, and the ten largest hold 25% to 35%. This material consisted of PBMCs, taken at follow-up. These receptors all come from a female donor with early-stage non-small cell lung cancer. Both conserved end residues are part of each CDR3. Each record gives: J gene, clone size, D gene, V gene, CDR3 DNA, CDR3 protein. The D gene is left open where the match is weak. Some rows have no size entry. The others give once, few or many, or a class for an expanded clone.

TRBJ2-7 - TRBD2 TRBV3-1 TGTGCCAGCAGCCAAGCGGGACTAGCGGGGGGCGAGCAGTACTTC CASSQAGLAGGEQYF
TRBJ2-6 few - TRBV5-1 TGCGCCAGCAGTTTTAGGGACACCTCGTCTGGGGCCAACGTCCTGACTTTC CASSFRDTSSGANVLTF
TRBJ2-3 many TRBD2 TRBV7-2 TGTGCCAGCAGCTTAGACGCGGGGGGCACAGATACGCAGTATTTT CASSLDAGGTDTQYF
TRBJ2-5 many - TRBV20-1 TGCAGTGGCCTCAAAAAGGAGACCCAGTACTTC CSGLKKETQYF
TRBJ2-4 many TRBD1 TRBV29-1 TGCAGCGTTCCGGGACAGGCGGAAAACATTCAGTACTTC CSVPGQAENIQYF
TRBJ1-1 - - TRBV5-1 TGCGCCAGCAGCTCCGGGACCTCGAACACTGAAGCTTTCTTT CASSSGTSNTEAFF
TRBJ2-1 many TRBD1 TRBV6-2/TRBV6-3 TGTGCCAGCAGTTTAAGGGGGCCTTCCTACAATGAGCAGTTCTTC CASSLRGPSYNEQFF
TRBJ2-7 few TRBD1 TRBV5-1 TGCGCCAGCAGCTTGGCCCGAAAGCGAGCCCGACAGGGTGTGTACGAGCAGTACTTC CASSLARKRARQGVYEQYF
TRBJ2-5 many TRBD1 TRBV29-1 TGCAGCGTTGAACCGGGACAGGGGTTGGAGACCCAGTACTTC CSVEPGQGLETQYF
TRBJ2-5 many - TRBV7-6 TGTGCCAGCAGCCCCGAGGGGGGCCTCGGTGAGACCCAGTACTTC CASSPEGGLGETQYF
TRBJ1-2 few - TRBV5-5 TGTGCCAGCAGCTTGGAGGGGTCGAACTATGGCTACACCTTC CASSLEGSNYGYTF
TRBJ1-1 few - TRBV12-3/TRBV12-4 TGTGCCAGCAGTTTCCCGGGGCCGAACACTGAAGCTTTCTTT CASSFPGPNTEAFF
TRBJ1-1 many - TRBV11-2 TGTGCCAGCAGCTTAGATCTAGGGACAGAAGCTTTCTTT CASSLDLGTEAFF
TRBJ2-5 - TRBD2 TRBV20-1 TGCAGTGCCACGGAACTAGCGGGGGGGCCCGTGGAAACCCAGTACTTC CSATELAGGPVETQYF
TRBJ2-2 - - TRBV4-2 TGTGCCAGCAGCCAAGCGGCCGGGGGGAACACCGGGGAGCTGTTTTTT CASSQAAGGNTGELFF
TRBJ2-7 few TRBD1 TRBV5-4 TGTGCCAGCAGCTTTATGACCGGGACAGGGGTCGACGAGCAGTACTTC CASSFMTGTGVDEQYF
TRBJ2-2 many - TRBV12-3/TRBV12-4 TGTGCCAGCAGTTTATATCGGGCCGGGGAGCTGTTTTTT CASSLYRAGELFF
TRBJ2-6 few - TRBV4-3 TGCGCCAGCAGCCAAGGGACGACTGGGGCCAACGTCCTGACTTTC CASSQGTTGANVLTF
TRBJ2-7 few - TRBV9 TGTGCCAGCAGCGCCCCCGGACACGACGAGCAGTACTTC CASSAPGHDEQYF
TRBJ2-3 - TRBD2 TRBV5-4 TGTGCCAGCAGCTCTGTAGCGGGTCGCACAGATACGCAGTATTTT CASSSVAGRTDTQYF
TRBJ1-2 many TRBD1 TRBV12-3/TRBV12-4 TGTGCCAGCAGTCCACGGACAGGGAGTACGGGCGGCTACACCTTC CASSPRTGSTGGYTF
TRBJ2-1 - - TRBV19 TGTGCCAGTAGTTCTCCCGGCGGGGCCTCCTACAATGAGCAGTTCTTC CASSSPGGASYNEQFF
TRBJ2-3 few TRBD2 TRBV12-3/TRBV12-4 TGTGCCAGCAGTTTAACTAGCGGGGACACAGATACGCAGTATTTT CASSLTSGDTDTQYF
TRBJ2-5 many - TRBV7-8 TGTGCCAGCAGCTTTAGGGGACGGACGCTTCAAGAGACCCAGTACTTC CASSFRGRTLQETQYF
TRBJ2-1 few TRBD1 TRBV2 TGTGCCAACCGGGACAGGGGGATCAATGAGCAGTTCTTC CANRDRGINEQFF
TRBJ1-1 few TRBD1 TRBV19 TGTGCCAGTAGTAAGACAGGGAAGGGCACTGAAGCTTTCTTT CASSKTGKGTEAFF
TRBJ1-1 - - TRBV7-2 TGTGCCAGCAGCTTAGGATCCGGCACTGAAGCTTTCTTT CASSLGSGTEAFF
TRBJ2-5 - TRBD1 TRBV29-1 TGCAGCGTCGAACCTGACAGGGGTAGGCAAGAGACCCAGTACTTC CSVEPDRGRQETQYF
TRBJ2-7 few - TRBV7-2 TGTGCCAGCAGCCGGGACACACGATCCTACGAGCAGTACTTC CASSRDTRSYEQYF
TRBJ1-4 - - TRBV11-2 TGTGCCAGCAGCTTAGGCGATTTACTGTTTTTT CASSLGDLLFF